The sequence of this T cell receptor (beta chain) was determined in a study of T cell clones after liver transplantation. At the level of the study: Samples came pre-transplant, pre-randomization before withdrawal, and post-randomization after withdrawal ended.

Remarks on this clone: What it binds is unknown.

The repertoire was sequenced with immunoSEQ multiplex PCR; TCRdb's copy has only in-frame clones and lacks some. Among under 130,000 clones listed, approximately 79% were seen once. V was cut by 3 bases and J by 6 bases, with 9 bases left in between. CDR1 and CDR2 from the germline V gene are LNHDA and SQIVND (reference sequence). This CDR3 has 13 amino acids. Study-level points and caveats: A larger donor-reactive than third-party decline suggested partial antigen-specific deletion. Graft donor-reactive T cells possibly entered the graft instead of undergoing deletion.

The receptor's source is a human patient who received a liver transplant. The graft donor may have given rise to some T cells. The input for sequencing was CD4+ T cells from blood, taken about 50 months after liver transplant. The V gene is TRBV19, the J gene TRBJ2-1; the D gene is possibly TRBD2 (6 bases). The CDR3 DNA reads TGTGCCAGTAGTATCGGGAGAGGCAATGAGCAGTTCTTC. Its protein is CASSIGRGNEQFF.